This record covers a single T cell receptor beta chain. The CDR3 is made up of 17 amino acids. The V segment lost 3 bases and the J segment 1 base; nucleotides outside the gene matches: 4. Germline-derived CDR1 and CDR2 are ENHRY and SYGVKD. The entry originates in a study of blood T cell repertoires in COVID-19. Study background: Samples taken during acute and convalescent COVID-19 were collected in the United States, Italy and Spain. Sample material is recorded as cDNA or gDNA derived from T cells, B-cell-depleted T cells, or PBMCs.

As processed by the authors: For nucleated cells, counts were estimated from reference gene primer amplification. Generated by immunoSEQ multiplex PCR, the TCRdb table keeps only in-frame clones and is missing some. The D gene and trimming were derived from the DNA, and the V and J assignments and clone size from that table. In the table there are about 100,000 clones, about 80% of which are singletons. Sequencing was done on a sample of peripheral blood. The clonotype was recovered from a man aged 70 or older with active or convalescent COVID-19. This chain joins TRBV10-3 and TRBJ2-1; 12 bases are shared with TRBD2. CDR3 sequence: CAISEHLAGGSYNEQFF. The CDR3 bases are TGTGCCATCAGTGAACACCTAGCGGGGGGGTCCTACAATGAGCAGTTCTTC.